Each of the 30 T cell receptor beta chains below was sequenced from the same sample in a study of response to subunit inactivated influenza vaccine. MiXCR, run by TCRdb on the RT-PCR reads, gives a single entry per CDR3 protein. The sample has more than 700,000 distinct CDR3 sequences, around 21% seen once. The sample consisted of PBMCs from blood, taken 4 to 6 days after vaccination. The origin of the receptors is a man between 50 and 59 years old who received an inactivated influenza vaccine.

This clonotype was counted many times. V is TRBV7-2 and J is TRBJ2-5; D assignment may be TRBD1 or TRBD2 (6 bases each). V gave up 1 base and J gave up 1 base, with 10 bases separating them. The CDR3 contains 15 residues. Per the germline V gene, CDR1 is SGHTA and CDR2 is FQGNSA. In DNA form, the CDR3 reads TGTGCCAGCAGCTTAGGTGGGGGGCCCCAAGAGACCCAGTACTTC. Translated: CASSLGGGPQETQYF.

The chain recombines TRBV7-8 with TRBJ1-1; the match to TRBD1 covers 8 bases. The germline V gene has CDR1 SGHVS and CDR2 FQNEAQ. The CDR3 totals 16 residues. The J segment lost 1 base and the V segment lost 5 bases, leaving 9 bases of the junction unmatched. CDR3 sequence reads: CASSPWTGKGNTEAFF. The CDR3 DNA reads as TGTGCCAGCAGCCCCTGGACAGGGAAGGGGAACACTGAAGCTTTCTTT.

This clonotype was seen ten or more times. The chain employs TRBV27 and TRBJ2-1, with D unresolved. In germline, CDR1 is MNHEY, CDR2 SMNVEV (reference sequence). Trimming pared 9 bases from V and 4 bases from J, leaving 16 bases between. The CDR3 runs to 14 residues. CDR3 region: CASSPWAAYNEQFF. CDR3 DNA sequence: TGTGCCAGTTCGCCTTGGGCGGCATACAATGAGCAGTTCTTC.

The rearrangement uses TRBV7-9 and TRBJ2-1; TRBD2 matches at 7 bases. The CDR3 length is 17 residues. CDR1 is SEHNR and CDR2 is FQNEAQ in the germline V gene (reference sequence). The trim removed 0 bases at V and 0 bases at J, leaving 5 bases unmatched. The CDR3 is CASSLAVLADSYNEQFF. The CDR3 DNA is TGTGCCAGCAGCTTAGCAGTGCTAGCGGACTCCTACAATGAGCAGTTCTTC.

This clonotype was counted between two and nine times. The chain is built from TRBV5-1 and TRBJ2-3, with 8 bases that match TRBD2. Trimming took 4 bases from V and 0 from J; bases not matched to a gene: 7. Germline V CDR1 and CDR2: SGHRS, YFSETQ. The CDR3 length is 16 residues. DNA for the CDR3: TGCGCCAGCAGCATCCTCGCGGGGGGAAGCACAGATACGCAGTATTTT. Encoded protein: CASSILAGGSTDTQYF.

This clonotype was counted only a few times. In nucleotides, the CDR3 is TGCGCCAGCAGCCCCCCGGGTAGGGGAAGGAGCACTGAAGCTTTCTTT. It yields the protein CASSPPGRGRSTEAFF. This chain uses TRBV5-1 with TRBJ1-1; D possibly corresponds to TRBD1 (5 bases). The CDR3 loop spans 16 amino acids. The V end was cut by 4 bases, the J end by 4 bases, with 20 bases between. Germline loops: CDR1 SGHRS, CDR2 YFSETQ.

This clonotype was recorded a few times. V gene TRBV12-1 combines with J gene TRBJ2-5; TRBD2, the D gene given by the table, was not confirmed from the DNA. TRBV12-1 is described as a pseudogene. This CDR3 spans 15 amino acids. The CDR3 region has the DNA TGTGCCAGCAGCTCTAGCGGGAGGGCCCAAGAGACCCAGTACTTC. The encoded protein is CASSSSGRAQETQYF.

V and J are TRBV7-6 and TRBJ2-7, with D tentatively TRBD1 (6 bases). CDR1 is SGHVS, CDR2 FNYEAQ, per germline. The CDR3 consists of 18 residues. Between the trimmed V and J ends, which lost 2 bases and 0 bases, there was a span of 20 bases. For the CDR3, the DNA is TGTGCCAGCAGCTTATGGCCCCTAGGGCAGGGGCGCTCCTACGAGCAGTACTTC. The encoded protein is CASSLWPLGQGRSYEQYF.

This clonotype has only a few counts. This chain connects TRBV20-1 to TRBJ2-3; D not certain. Germline V CDR1 and CDR2: DFQATT, SNEGSKA (reference sequence). CDR3 length equals 12 residues. V lost 3 bases, J lost 2 bases, and 6 bases lay in between. CDR3 sequence (DNA): TGCAGTGCTAGTCTGCCCACAGATACGCAGTATTTT. The encoded protein is CSASLPTDTQYF.

This chain links TRBV6-2 or TRBV6-3 with TRBJ2-3; 15 nucleotides align to TRBD2. Germline assignment: CDR1 MNHEY and CDR2 SVGEGT. J was trimmed by 5 bases and V by 2 bases; bases with no gene match: 14. This CDR3 contains 20 residues. The CDR3 is CASSYLLGLAGGPEKDTQYF. The DNA for the CDR3 is TGTGCCAGCAGTTACCTCCTCGGACTAGCGGGAGGGCCGGAGAAAGATACGCAGTATTTT.

The chain couples TRBV20-1 to TRBJ1-3, with TRBD1 matching 9 bases. Germline CDR1 and CDR2: DFQATT and SNEGSKA (reference sequence). This CDR3 has 12 amino acids. Trimming at V came to 5 bases and at J to 6 bases, leaving 2 bases not matched to a gene. DNA for the CDR3: TGCAGTGCTGGACAGGGGTTAAACACCATATATTTT. It translates to CSAGQGLNTIYF.

The CDR3 DNA reads TGCGCCAGCAGCCGGCCCATGGGAAATGGCTACACCTTC. It encodes CASSRPMGNGYTF. This chain joins TRBV5-1 and TRBJ1-2; D uncertain. Trimming left V 4 bases short and J 6 bases short, with 13 bases between. This CDR3 region has 13 residues. The V gene's germline CDR1 is SGHRS and CDR2 YFSETQ.

This chain uses TRBV12-3 or TRBV12-4 with TRBJ1-2; D may be TRBD1 (6 bases). V was clipped by 5 bases and J by 2 bases, with 9 bases between them. CDR3 length: 13 residues. CDR3 in DNA: TGTGCCAGCAGTGAACAGGGAAACTATGGCTACACCTTC. Its protein is CASSEQGNYGYTF.

The chain links TRBV7-6 to TRBJ2-1; 10 nucleotides align to TRBD2. The CDR3 is 15 amino acids. CDR1 SGHVS and CDR2 FNYEAQ come from the germline V gene. The V segment lost 7 bases and the J segment 6 bases; nucleotides outside the gene matches: 9. The CDR3 nucleotides are TGTGCCAGCAACCTCGGGAGCGGGAGGGCCAATGAGCAGTTCTTC. Amino acids: CASNLGSGRANEQFF. The full variable domain, completed using reference TRBV7-6 and TRBJ2-1, is GAGVSQSPRYKVTKRGQDVALRCDPISGHVSLYWYRQALGQGPEFLTYFNYEAQQDKSGLPNDRFSAERPEGSISTLTIQRTEQRDSAMYRCASNLGSGRANEQFFGPGTRLTVL.

This clonotype was observed a few times. This chain joins TRBV20-1 and TRBJ2-7; 10 nucleotides align to TRBD1. In germline, CDR1 is DFQATT, CDR2 SNEGSKA (reference sequence). The CDR3 sequence is 14 residues long. V dropped 3 bases and J dropped 0; count of bases not matched to a gene: 2. This CDR3 reads CSARWDRGSYEQYF. DNA of the CDR3: TGCAGTGCTAGGTGGGACAGGGGCTCCTACGAGCAGTACTTC.

This clonotype was recorded a few times. The CDR3 reads CASSPSGSNEQFF. CDR3 bases: TGTGCCAGCAGCCCTAGTGGCAGCAATGAGCAGTTCTTC. V is TRBV7-6 and J is TRBJ2-1, with D unclear. V was shortened by 5 bases and J by 6 bases, with 11 bases between the two germline ends. The germline V gene encodes CDR1 SGHVS and CDR2 FNYEAQ. The CDR3 extends over 13 amino acids.

This clonotype has ten or more counts. The V call is TRBV25-1, the J call TRBJ2-3; 8 positions match TRBD1. The trim removed 7 bases at V and 5 bases at J, leaving 8 bases unmatched. Germline V gene lookup returns CDR1 MGHDK and CDR2 SYGVNS. This CDR3 has 14 residues. For the CDR3, the DNA is TGTGCCAGCACAGACAGGGGATCTTTAGATACGCAGTATTTT. Translated: CASTDRGSLDTQYF.

Many counts were recorded for this clonotype. Germline is not matched at one junction end, which may reflect a read error. This chain joins TRBV7-9 and TRBJ2-1, with 7 bases aligning to TRBD2. The CDR3 extends over 10 amino acids. Per germline, CDR1 SEHNR and CDR2 FQNEAQ (reference sequence). DNA for the CDR3: TGTGCCAGCAGCTTAGGGGAGGGATTGTTC. It specifies CASSLGEGLF.

The table lists this clonotype with a few counts. This chain connects TRBV20-1 to TRBJ2-5; perhaps TRBD2 as D (6 bases). Looked up from germline, CDR1 is DFQATT and CDR2 is SNEGSKA (reference sequence). V lost 3 bases and J 4 bases, leaving 6 bases between the germline ends. CDR3 length: 11 amino acids. The CDR3 is CSASGGETQYF. CDR3 nucleotides: TGCAGTGCTAGCGGGGGAGAGACCCAGTACTTC.

In DNA form, the CDR3 reads TGTGCCAGCAGTTACGGTGGGACACCGAGGGAGACCCAGTACTTC. Its translation: CASSYGGTPRETQYF. The J gene is TRBJ2-5, the V gene TRBV6-2 or TRBV6-3; TRBD1 is a possible D gene (6 bases). The CDR3 length is 15 residues. V gave up 2 bases and J gave up 5 bases, with 15 bases separating them. CDR1 and CDR2 from the germline V gene are MNHEY and SVGEGT.

Only a few counts were recorded for this clonotype. V and J are TRBV7-2 and TRBJ2-7, with 11 bases lining up with TRBD2. Germline assignment: CDR1 SGHTA and CDR2 FQGNSA. V shed 5 bases and J 0 bases; nucleotides not matched to a gene: 12. There are 18 residues in the CDR3. The CDR3 DNA reads as TGTGCCAGCAGCATAAGGGCTAGCGGGAGGACCGGCTCCTACGAGCAGTACTTC. This sequence encodes CASSIRASGRTGSYEQYF.

The J gene is TRBJ2-2, the V gene TRBV27, with D hard to call. Germline V lookup: CDR1 MNHEY, CDR2 SMNVEV (reference sequence). This CDR3 comprises 13 residues. V was trimmed by 5 bases and J by 9 bases, leaving 13 bases between them. The CDR3 nucleotides read TGTGCCAGCAGTCCTATCGGTGGCCGGGAGCTGTTTTTT. This encodes CASSPIGGRELFF.

This clonotype has ten or more counts. V is TRBV5-6 and J is TRBJ2-1; D call uncertain. Germline lookup yields CDR1 SGHDT and CDR2 YYEEEE. The CDR3 spans 12 residues. V was trimmed by 2 bases and J by 8 bases, leaving 8 bases between them. The chain's CDR3 is CASSFSVYEQFF. For the CDR3, the DNA is TGTGCCAGCAGCTTCTCCGTCTATGAGCAGTTCTTC.

V and J are TRBV4-3 and TRBJ2-5, with 7 positions matching TRBD1. The germline V gene encodes CDR1 LGHNA and CDR2 YSLEER. The ends lost 2 bases at V and 2 bases at J; junction bases unmatched: 5. CDR3 length equals 15 residues. CDR3 sequence reads: CASSQNPGQQETQYF. Written as DNA, the CDR3 is TGCGCCAGCAGCCAAAACCCGGGACAGCAAGAGACCCAGTACTTC.

This clonotype was seen a few times. This sequence joins TRBV11-2 and TRBJ2-7; weak D call: TRBD2 (7 bases). V was trimmed by 3 bases and J by 6 bases, leaving 15 bases between them. The CDR3 runs 14 residues. The germline V gene encodes CDR1 SGHAT and CDR2 FQNNGV. Here the CDR3 DNA reads TGTGCCAGCAGCTTGGGAGGGGGACTGTTCGAGCAGTACTTC. This gives the protein CASSLGGGLFEQYF.

This clonotype was found a few times. V usage is TRBV10-3 and J usage is TRBJ2-3; 8 nucleotides agree with TRBD2. Per the germline V gene, CDR1 is ENHRY and CDR2 is SYGVKD. The CDR3 consists of 14 residues. V lost 7 bases and J lost 4; bases outside the gene matches: 7. The CDR3 sequence is CAITTTSAADTQYF. CDR3 DNA sequence: TGTGCCATCACCACGACTAGCGCCGCAGATACGCAGTATTTT.

The chain carries TRBV20-1 and TRBJ2-7, with TRBD2 as a possible D gene (5 bases). This CDR3 contains 13 residues. The V gene lost 1 base and the J gene lost 3 bases, with 10 bases spanning the gap. The germline V gene encodes CDR1 DFQATT and CDR2 SNEGSKA (reference sequence). CDR3: CSARAGVFYEQYF. The CDR3 DNA follows: TGCAGTGCTAGAGCCGGGGTTTTCTACGAGCAGTACTTC.

This clonotype was counted between two and nine times. The chain is built from TRBV5-1 and TRBJ2-7, with 15 bases that match TRBD2. Germline CDR1 is SGHRS and CDR2 is YFSETQ. The junction had 7 bases not matched to a gene; V was cut back by 1 base and J by 5 bases. The CDR3 sequence is 17 residues long. The CDR3 nucleotides read TGCGCCAGCAGCTTGCGGACTAGCGGGGGGGGACCCCACGAGCAGTACTTC. Translation gives CASSLRTSGGGPHEQYF.

This chain joins TRBV12-3 or TRBV12-4 and TRBJ2-7; D call uncertain. The CDR3 runs 13 residues. Trimming took 3 bases from V and 7 from J, leaving 13 bases between them. DNA of the CDR3: TGTGCCAGCAGTTTGCACCGGCGGCGGGAGCAGTACTTC. Amino acids: CASSLHRRREQYF.

This chain uses TRBV6-2 or TRBV6-3 with TRBJ2-7; the D gene is possibly TRBD2 (6 bases). V was shortened by 3 bases and J by 3 bases, with 15 bases between the two germline ends. From germline, CDR1 is MNHEY and CDR2 SVGEGT. CDR3 length equals 15 residues. In DNA, the CDR3 is TGTGCCAGCAGTTATGGCGGGGAAATCTTCTACGAGCAGTACTTC. It is translated as CASSYGGEIFYEQYF.